This T cell receptor (beta chain) emerged from a study of CD8 T cells in Susac syndrome. Findings of the study overall: Regarding the TCR sequencing and HLA analysis, the study admitted that a relatively small number of individuals were involved.

Blood CD8+ and CD4+ T cells underwent high-throughput TCR beta sequencing. The multiple sclerosis control group was made up of treatment-naive patients with stable or active relapsing-remitting disease. Turning to this clonotype: Its specificity is unknown.

An input of about 0.5 to 1 ug of RNA was subjected to reverse transcription using random hexamers. Amplification of TCR beta CDR3 was carried out by immunoSEQ multiplex PCR, which covered 54 Vbeta and 13 Jbeta segments. Via MiXCR, TCRdb re-called the immunoSEQ multiplex PCR reads, giving one row per CDR3 protein. The sample lists 190,000 or so distinct CDR3 sequences; more than 90% were seen once. Sequencing input: CD4+ T cells from PBMCs. This sequence was found in a human donor with multiple sclerosis.

DNA of the CDR3: TGCAGTGCTAGCCCATTAGACCAACCGAGACCCAATGAGCAGTTCTTC. It specifies CSASPLDQPRPNEQFF. J is TRBJ2-1 and V is TRBV20-1, with unresolved D. Per germline, CDR1 DFQATT and CDR2 SNEGSKA (reference sequence). V gave up 3 bases and J gave up 6 bases, with 21 bases separating them. This CDR3 comprises 16 residues.